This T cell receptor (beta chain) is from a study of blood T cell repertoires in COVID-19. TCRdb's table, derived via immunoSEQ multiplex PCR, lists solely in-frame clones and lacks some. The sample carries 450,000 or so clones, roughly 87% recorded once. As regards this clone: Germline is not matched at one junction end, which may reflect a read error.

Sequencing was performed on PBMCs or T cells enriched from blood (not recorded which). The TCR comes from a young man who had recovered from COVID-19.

CDR3: CVSSSHAGYEQYF. The CDR3 DNA reads TGTGTCAGCAGTTCGCACGCCGGGTACGAGCAGTACTTC. V is TRBV12-3 or TRBV12-4 and J is TRBJ2-7; D call uncertain. The CDR3 loop spans 13 amino acids.